The following is a T cell receptor (beta chain) sequence with its context. The antigen remains unidentified. The germline CDR1 and CDR2 sequences are MNHNS and SASEGT. This CDR3 is 12 amino acids long. The V and J ends lost 1 base and 11 bases respectively, with 9 bases between them. Combining a sample-barcoded 5' primer with a J-beta primer mix, a second PCR ran for about 7 to 11 cycles. Each cDNA was tagged by a template-switch adaptor containing 12 random nucleotides. TCRdb independently ran MiXCR on the 5' RACE reads; one entry per CDR3 protein. The profile shows about 1.4 million distinct CDR3 sequences, 59% of them singletons. This entry is derived from a study of blood T cells in healthy people across ages. The study, taken as a whole, reports: Donor CMV infection status was unknown, possibly confounding age-related changes in expanded clonotypes.

Healthy Russian Caucasian donors spanned ages about 6 to 100 years. The sequence derives from a man aged 18 to 29 in good health. The chain is built from TRBV6-1 and TRBJ2-1; tentatively, D is TRBD2 (5 bases). Sequences were obtained from blood. The DNA for the CDR3 is TGTGCCAGCAGTGAAGGGACTGGGAAGCAGTTCTTC. This translates into CASSEGTGKQFF.